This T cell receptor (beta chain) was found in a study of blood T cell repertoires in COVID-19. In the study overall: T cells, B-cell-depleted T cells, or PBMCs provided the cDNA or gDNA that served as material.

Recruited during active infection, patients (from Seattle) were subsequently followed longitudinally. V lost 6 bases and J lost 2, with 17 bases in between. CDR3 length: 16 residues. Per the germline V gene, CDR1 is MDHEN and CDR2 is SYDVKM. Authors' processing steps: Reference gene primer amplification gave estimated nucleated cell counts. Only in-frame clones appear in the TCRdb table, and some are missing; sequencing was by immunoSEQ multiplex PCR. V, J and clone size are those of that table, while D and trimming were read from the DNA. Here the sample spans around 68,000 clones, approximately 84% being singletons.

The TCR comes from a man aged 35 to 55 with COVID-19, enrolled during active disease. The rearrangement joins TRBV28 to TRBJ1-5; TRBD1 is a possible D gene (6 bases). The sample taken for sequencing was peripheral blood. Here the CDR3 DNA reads TGTGCCAGCAGCCCAAAGACAGGTAGGGGCAATCAGCCCCAGCATTTT. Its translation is CASSPKTGRGNQPQHF.